This TCR beta chain emerged from a study of T cell responses to AZD1222 COVID-19 vaccine. V lost 5 bases and J lost 5, with 15 bases in between. The CDR3 spans 14 residues. Germline assignment: CDR1 SGHVS and CDR2 FQNEAQ. Points from the study as a whole: Unmutated regions of variants are reportedly targeted by nearly half of spike-specific TCRs. At baseline, seropositivity was found in only a handful of AZD1222 recipients. Dominant CD4 TCR responses targeted spike regions 160-218 and 743-854.

Comments on this clone: Its antigen remains unknown.

Clones were read by immunoSEQ multiplex PCR, and TCRdb kept only the in-frame ones, dropping some. Of 150,000 to 200,000 clones in the sample, roughly 92% were seen once. The source was peripheral blood, collected 28 days after the second AZD1222 dose. This sequence was found in an adult who received the AZD1222 COVID-19 vaccine. This chain uses TRBV7-8 with TRBJ2-5, with no clear D. The CDR3 DNA reads as TGTGCCAGCAGCCCCCGAGTCGGTTGGGAGACCCAGTACTTC. It yields the protein CASSPRVGWETQYF.